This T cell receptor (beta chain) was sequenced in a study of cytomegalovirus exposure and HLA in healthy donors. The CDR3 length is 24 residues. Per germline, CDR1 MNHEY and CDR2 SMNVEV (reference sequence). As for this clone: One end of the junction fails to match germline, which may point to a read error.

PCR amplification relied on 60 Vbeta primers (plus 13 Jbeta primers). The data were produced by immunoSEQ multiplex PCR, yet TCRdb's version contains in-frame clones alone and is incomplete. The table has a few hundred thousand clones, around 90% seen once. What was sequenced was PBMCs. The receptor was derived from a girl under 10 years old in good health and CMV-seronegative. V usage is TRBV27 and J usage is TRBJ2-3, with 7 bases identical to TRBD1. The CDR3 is CASSLSRPSGTMEGGPQSDDTQYF. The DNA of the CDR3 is TGTGCCAGCAGTCTATCTCGACCGTCCGGGACCATGGAAGGGGGCCCACAGAGTGATGATACGCAGTATTTT.